These T cell receptor beta chains were read from a single sample in a study of Ad26.COV2.S vaccination and SARS-CoV-2 variants. TCRdb's table, derived via immunoSEQ multiplex PCR, lists solely in-frame clones and lacks some. The table lists hundreds of thousands of clones, around 87% of them singletons. Sequences were derived from peripheral blood, sampled in a trial of Ad26.COV2.S vaccine versus placebo. Every receptor here comes from a person between 18 and 65 years old who received the Ad26.COV2.S COVID-19 vaccine or a placebo. Both conserved end residues are part of each CDR3. D genes are given only for firm matches. The size field is filled for only some rows; it gives once, few, many or a size class.

>.|TRBV5-1|TRBJ2-5|18|TRBD2
CASSLGGLAGPYRETQYF
TGCGCCAGCAGCTTGGGTGGACTAGCGGGGCCGTATAGGGAGACCCAGTACTTC
>.|TRBV13|TRBJ1-2|13|.
CASSLEGFYGYTF
TGTGCCAGCAGCTTAGAGGGGTTCTATGGCTACACCTTC
>.|TRBV19|TRBJ2-1|17|TRBD2
CASSMGLAGLPYNEQFF
TGTGCCAGTAGTATGGGACTAGCGGGGCTCCCTTACAATGAGCAGTTCTTC
>.|TRBV3-1/TRBV3-2|TRBJ2-7|16|TRBD1
CASSQVTGTGAGEQYF
TGTGCCAGCAGCCAGGTAACCGGGACAGGGGCTGGTGAGCAGTACTTC
>.|TRBV5-5|TRBJ2-7|16|.
CASSLFTGGRAYEQYF
TGTGCCAGCAGCTTGTTCACCGGGGGTCGGGCCTACGAGCAGTACTTC
>.|TRBV7-2|TRBJ1-4|14|.
CASSFRGPEEKLFF
TGTGCCAGCAGCTTCAGGGGACCGGAGGAAAAACTGTTTTTT
>once|TRBV5-1|TRBJ2-1|16|.
CASSPGLPGSYNEQFF
TGCGCCAGCAGCCCCGGGCTCCCCGGGTCCTACAATGAGCAGTTCTTC
>.|TRBV6-5|TRBJ1-3|12|.
CASQGYGNTIYF
TGTGCCAGCCAGGGGTACGGAAACACCATATATTTT
>few|TRBV29-1|TRBJ1-2|13|TRBD1
CSVENRGLDGYTF
TGCAGCGTTGAAAACAGGGGATTGGATGGCTACACCTTC
>.|TRBV9|TRBJ2-1|15|TRBD2
CASSVTSGALNEQFF
TGTGCCAGCAGCGTGACTAGCGGGGCCCTTAATGAGCAGTTCTTC
>.|TRBV18|TRBJ2-6|21|TRBD1
CASSPVVNRGNQGYGANVLTF
TGTGCCAGCTCACCAGTAGTTAACAGGGGAAACCAAGGTTATGGGGCCAACGTCCTGACTTTC
>once|TRBV18|TRBJ2-2|14|.
CASSPHRDPGELFF
TGTGCCAGCTCACCACACCGGGATCCCGGGGAGCTGTTTTTT